A single sample gave rise to the 4 T cell receptor beta chains below, sequenced in a study of T cell responses to AZD1222 COVID-19 vaccine. Clones were sequenced by immunoSEQ multiplex PCR, and TCRdb holds only the in-frame ones, with some missing. This sample has about 100,000 clones, with roughly nine tenths found just once. The sequencing used peripheral blood, collected on day 0 of AZD1222 vaccination. Source of these receptors: an adult in good health.

The chain carries TRBV2 and TRBJ2-3, with TRBD2 matching over 11 bases. Losses at the gene ends were 7 bases for V and 1 base for J; bases not matched to a gene: 4. CDR3 length: 15 amino acids. CDR1 is SNHLY and CDR2 is FYNNEI in the germline V gene. The CDR3 region has the DNA TGTGCCAGCACCCTACTAGCGGGGGGCACAGATACGCAGTATTTT. It specifies CASTLLAGGTDTQYF.

The gene calls are TRBV6-5 and TRBJ1-1, with a possible D match to TRBD1 (6 bases). Between the trimmed V and J ends, which lost 3 bases and 4 bases, there was a span of 15 bases. CDR3 length: 15 residues. CDR1 and CDR2 (germline): MNHEY, SVGAGI. CDR3 loop: CASSYSGAGTTEAFF. In nucleotides, the CDR3 is TGTGCCAGCAGTTATTCGGGGGCGGGGACCACTGAAGCTTTCTTT.

This clone was counted a single time. This sequence joins TRBV2 and TRBJ1-4, with TRBD1 matching 7 bases. V lost 3 bases and J lost 0; bases outside the gene matches: 4. CDR1 is SNHLY, CDR2 FYNNEI, per germline. This CDR3 has 16 residues. The CDR3: CASSEGQSATNEKLFF. The DNA of the CDR3 is TGTGCCAGCAGTGAGGGACAGTCGGCAACTAATGAAAAACTGTTTTTT.

This sequence joins TRBV27 and TRBJ1-5; no clear D gene. Trimming left V 2 bases short and J 2 bases short, with 7 bases between. This CDR3 region has 14 residues. Germline V gene sequence: CDR1 MNHEY, CDR2 SMNVEV (reference sequence). The CDR3 spells CASSLNRRNQPQHF. In DNA form, the CDR3 reads TGTGCCAGCAGTTTAAACCGGCGCAATCAGCCCCAGCATTTT.